This TCR beta chain came from a study of T cell responses to AZD1222 COVID-19 vaccine. There are 13 residues in the CDR3. Germline V lookup: CDR1 SGHNT, CDR2 YYREEE (reference sequence). V was clipped by 0 bases and J by 8 bases, with 11 bases between them. The protocol was immunoSEQ multiplex PCR, while the TCRdb copy is restricted to in-frame clones and leaves out a portion. The sample has under 150,000 clones, around 85% seen once. Study-wide results and limits: No day 14 peak samples; only post-peak repertoires were characterized. White British people made up most donors, females outnumbered males, and clonal diversity was possibly underestimated. Epitopes outside B.1.351 and B.1.1.7 mutated regions reportedly drew nearly half of spike TCRs.

With respect to this clone: The antigen is undetermined.

The sequencing used peripheral blood, collected on day 0 of AZD1222 vaccination. This clonotype originated in an adult in good health. This rearrangement joins TRBV5-4 to TRBJ1-2; no clear D gene. In nucleotides, the CDR3 is TGTGCCAGCAGCTTGGAAGCCGAGTCAGGCTACACCTTC. Translating it yields CASSLEAESGYTF.